This T cell receptor (beta chain) emerged from a study of cytomegalovirus exposure and HLA in healthy donors. Study-wide findings and caveats: The productive fraction for most TCR beta V segments was about 90% or about 30% in an earlier analysis. The study flagged about 150 TCR beta chains as cytomegalovirus-associated. Several of the most significant clusters appeared, in a later analysis, to be linked to common viral pathogens. At a 0.05 false discovery rate, a later analysis found about 17,000 TCR beta sequences to be associated with HLA alleles.

Primers included in the PCR were 60 Vbeta and 13 Jbeta primers. Libraries were prepared by immunoSEQ multiplex PCR; TCRdb keeps only in-frame clonotypes and omits some of them. The table includes over 130,000 clones, 75% to 85% detected once. This clone was detected only once. What it binds is unknown. There are 15 residues in the CDR3. Germline V CDR1 and CDR2: SGDLS, YYNGEE. Trimming at V came to 5 bases and at J to 0 bases, leaving 5 bases not matched to a gene. The source material was PBMCs. This TCR was sampled from a woman aged 40 to 49 in good health and CMV-seropositive. This chain links TRBV9 with TRBJ2-3, with 8 bases identical to TRBD2. This CDR3 is CASSVSGTSTDTQYF. CDR3 coding DNA: TGTGCCAGCAGTGTTAGCGGGACTAGCACAGATACGCAGTATTTT.